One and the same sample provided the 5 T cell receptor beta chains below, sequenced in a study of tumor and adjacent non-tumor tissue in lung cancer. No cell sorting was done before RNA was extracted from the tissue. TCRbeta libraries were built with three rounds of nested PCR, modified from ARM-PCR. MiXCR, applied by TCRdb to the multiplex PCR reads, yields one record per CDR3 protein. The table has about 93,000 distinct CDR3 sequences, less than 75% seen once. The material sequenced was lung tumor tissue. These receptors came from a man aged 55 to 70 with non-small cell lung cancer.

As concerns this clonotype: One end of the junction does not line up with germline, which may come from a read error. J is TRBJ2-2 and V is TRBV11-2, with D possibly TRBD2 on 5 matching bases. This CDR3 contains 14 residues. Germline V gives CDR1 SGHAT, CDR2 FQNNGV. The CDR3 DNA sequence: TGTGCCAGTAGCTTAGTTTCGGGAACACCGGGGAGCTGTTTT. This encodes CASSLVSGTPGSCF.

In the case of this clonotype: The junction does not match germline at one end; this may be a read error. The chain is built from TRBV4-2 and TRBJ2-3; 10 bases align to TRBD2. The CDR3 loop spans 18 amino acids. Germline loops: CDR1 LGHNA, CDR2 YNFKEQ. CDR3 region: CTSSPLTSSGRKTDTQYF. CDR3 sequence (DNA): TGTACCAGCAGCCCCCTAACTAGTAGCGGGAGGAAAACAGATACGCAGTATTTT.

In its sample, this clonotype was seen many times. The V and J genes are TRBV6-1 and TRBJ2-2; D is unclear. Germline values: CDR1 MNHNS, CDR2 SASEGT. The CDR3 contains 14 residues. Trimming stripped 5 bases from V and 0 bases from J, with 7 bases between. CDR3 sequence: CASSPGPNTGELFF. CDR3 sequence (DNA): TGTGCCAGCAGTCCAGGCCCGAACACCGGGGAGCTGTTTTTT.

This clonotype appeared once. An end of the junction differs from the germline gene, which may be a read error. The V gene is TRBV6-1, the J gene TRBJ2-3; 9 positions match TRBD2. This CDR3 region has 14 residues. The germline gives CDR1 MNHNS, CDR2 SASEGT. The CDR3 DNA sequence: TGTGTCAGCAGCGAAGGCGGGGGGGCGAATACGCAGTATTTT. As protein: CVSSEGGGANTQYF.

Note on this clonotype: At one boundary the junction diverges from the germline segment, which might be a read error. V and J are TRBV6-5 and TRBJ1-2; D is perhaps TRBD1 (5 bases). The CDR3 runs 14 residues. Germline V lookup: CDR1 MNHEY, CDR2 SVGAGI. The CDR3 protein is CASSPQGGIYGYTF. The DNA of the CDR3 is TGTGCCAGCAGTCCCCAGGGAGGGATCTATGGTTACACCTTC.